These T cell receptor beta chains were read from a single sample in a study of T cell responses to AZD1222 COVID-19 vaccine. Measured with immunoSEQ multiplex PCR; TCRdb has only the in-frame clones, and not every one. The repertoire includes 90,000 to 120,000 clones, about 90% of them detected once, and around 20% sits in the top ten. The source was peripheral blood, collected on day 0 of AZD1222 vaccination. Every receptor here comes from an adult in good health. Each CDR3 is given with its conserved first and last residue. Fields, in order: J gene, V gene, D gene, clone size, CDR3 protein, CDR3 DNA. A D gene is named only where the DNA matches it firmly. Clone size is stated in some rows and not others, as once, few, many or a class when expanded.

j_gene: TRBJ1-1; v_gene: TRBV6-2/TRBV6-3; d_gene: TRBD1; abundance: -; CDR3aa: CASSPTGGNTEAFF; CDR3nt: TGTGCCAGCAGCCCTACAGGGGGGAACACTGAAGCTTTCTTT
j_gene: TRBJ1-3; v_gene: TRBV19; d_gene: -; abundance: -; CDR3aa: CASSPFGVPSGNTIYF; CDR3nt: TGTGCCAGTAGCCCCTTCGGAGTTCCCTCTGGAAACACCATATATTTT
j_gene: TRBJ2-7; v_gene: TRBV14; d_gene: -; abundance: -; CDR3aa: CASSQFGYLQYF; CDR3nt: TGTGCCAGCAGCCAATTCGGTTATCTGCAGTACTTC
j_gene: TRBJ1-2; v_gene: TRBV28; d_gene: -; abundance: -; CDR3aa: CASIPPGGNYGYTF; CDR3nt: TGTGCCAGCATTCCTCCGGGGGGGAACTATGGCTACACCTTC
j_gene: TRBJ1-2; v_gene: TRBV30; d_gene: TRBD1; abundance: -; CDR3aa: CAWRTGGGGNYGYTF; CDR3nt: TGTGCCTGGAGGACAGGGGGGGGAGGCAACTATGGCTACACCTTC
j_gene: TRBJ1-2; v_gene: TRBV7-2; d_gene: -; abundance: -; CDR3aa: CASSLGVTGNYGYTF; CDR3nt: TGTGCCAGCAGCTTAGGGGTTACGGGAAACTATGGCTACACCTTC
j_gene: TRBJ1-2; v_gene: TRBV5-1; d_gene: -; abundance: -; CDR3aa: CASSSPGQDYGYTF; CDR3nt: TGCGCCAGCAGCTCACCGGGACAAGACTATGGCTACACCTTC
j_gene: TRBJ2-1; v_gene: TRBV19; d_gene: -; abundance: -; CDR3aa: CASIEGAGNEQFF; CDR3nt: TGTGCCAGTATCGAAGGGGCCGGCAATGAGCAGTTCTTC
j_gene: TRBJ2-7; v_gene: TRBV28; d_gene: -; abundance: -; CDR3aa: CASSFAGPRVEQYF; CDR3nt: TGTGCCAGCAGTTTCGCGGGACCGAGGGTCGAGCAGTACTTC
j_gene: TRBJ1-5; v_gene: TRBV2; d_gene: -; abundance: -; CDR3aa: CASRHRSNQPQHF; CDR3nt: TGTGCCAGCAGACACCGGAGCAATCAGCCCCAGCATTTT
j_gene: TRBJ2-7; v_gene: TRBV5-1; d_gene: -; abundance: -; CDR3aa: CASSLLGASEQYF; CDR3nt: TGCGCCAGCAGCTTACTGGGGGCGAGCGAGCAGTACTTC
j_gene: TRBJ2-5; v_gene: TRBV6-2/TRBV6-3; d_gene: TRBD2; abundance: -; CDR3aa: CASSPGTSGGPQYF; CDR3nt: TGTGCCAGCAGCCCCGGGACTAGTGGTGGTCCCCAGTACTTC
j_gene: TRBJ1-3; v_gene: TRBV7-2; d_gene: TRBD1; abundance: -; CDR3aa: CASSLEPGQYGNTIYF; CDR3nt: TGTGCCAGCAGCTTAGAACCGGGACAGTACGGAAACACCATATATTTT
j_gene: TRBJ2-2; v_gene: TRBV4-3; d_gene: TRBD2; abundance: few; CDR3aa: CASSQSVVGGLNTGELFF; CDR3nt: TGCGCCAGCAGCCAGTCGGTCGTGGGGGGGTTAAACACCGGGGAGCTGTTTTTT
j_gene: TRBJ1-3; v_gene: TRBV2; d_gene: -; abundance: -; CDR3aa: CASSAVAPSSGNTIYF; CDR3nt: TGTGCCAGCAGTGCGGTAGCCCCCAGCTCTGGAAACACCATATATTTT
j_gene: TRBJ2-5; v_gene: TRBV12-3/TRBV12-4; d_gene: -; abundance: -; CDR3aa: CASMKETQYF; CDR3nt: TGTGCCAGCATGAAAGAGACCCAGTACTTC
j_gene: TRBJ2-2; v_gene: TRBV7-2; d_gene: -; abundance: -; CDR3aa: CASSLIGGRVNTGELFF; CDR3nt: TGTGCCAGCAGCTTAATCGGGGGGCGGGTAAACACCGGGGAGCTGTTTTTT
j_gene: TRBJ1-2; v_gene: TRBV2; d_gene: -; abundance: -; CDR3aa: CACISKEVYGYTF; CDR3nt: TGTGCCTGCATCTCCAAGGAAGTCTATGGCTACACCTTC
j_gene: TRBJ1-5; v_gene: TRBV7-2; d_gene: -; abundance: few; CDR3aa: CASSQNGAGIGNQPQHF; CDR3nt: TGTGCCAGCAGCCAGAATGGGGCAGGGATAGGCAATCAGCCCCAGCATTTT
j_gene: TRBJ2-1; v_gene: TRBV5-4; d_gene: TRBD2; abundance: -; CDR3aa: CASRARGGLGEQFF; CDR3nt: TGTGCCAGCAGGGCGCGGGGGGGCCTAGGTGAGCAGTTCTTC
j_gene: TRBJ2-1; v_gene: TRBV4-1; d_gene: -; abundance: -; CDR3aa: CASSPPQGNPYNEQFF; CDR3nt: TGCGCCAGCAGCCCCCCTCAGGGAAACCCCTACAATGAGCAGTTCTTC
j_gene: TRBJ1-2; v_gene: TRBV27; d_gene: TRBD1; abundance: -; CDR3aa: CASSNRGPNYGYTF; CDR3nt: TGTGCCAGCTCGAACAGGGGGCCTAACTATGGCTACACCTTC
j_gene: TRBJ1-2; v_gene: TRBV15; d_gene: -; abundance: -; CDR3aa: CATSKGVFRAGVLSYTF; CDR3nt: TGTGCCACCAGCAAGGGGGTTTTTAGAGCGGGGGTTTTGAGCTACACCTTC
j_gene: TRBJ1-3; v_gene: TRBV9; d_gene: -; abundance: -; CDR3aa: CASSVVGDGNTIYF; CDR3nt: TGTGCCAGCAGCGTAGTAGGTGACGGAAACACCATATATTTT